This paragraph covers one T cell receptor (beta chain) sequence. Blood sampling took place at baseline, cycle 4 day 1, and cycle 7 day 1. CDR3 length: 14 amino acids. Germline trimming cut 5 bases from V and 4 bases from J; bases unmatched to any gene: 6. CDR1 and CDR2 from the germline V gene are SGHTA and FQGTGA. The data derive from a study of OX40 agonist ivuxolimab in advanced cancers. Study-level information: Patients were around 83% male with ages roughly 20 to 80, mean 60.

This table comes from immunoSEQ multiplex PCR, and its TCRdb copy is limited to in-frame clones, with some not included. The table has about 81,000 clones, about 93% seen once. V is TRBV7-3 and J is TRBJ1-1; TRBD1 matches 8 bases. This TCR came from an adult with an advanced solid tumor such as melanoma, head and neck, liver or kidney cancer. The sample was CD4+ or CD8+ T cells sorted from blood, taken in a trial of the OX40 agonist ivuxolimab. The CDR3 loop is CASSPRTGSTEAFF. The CDR3 coding sequence is TGTGCCAGCAGCCCCCGGACAGGGAGCACTGAAGCTTTCTTT.